Listed below are T cell receptor beta chains from one sample, sequenced in a study of vaccination and CD4 T cells after COVID-19. A single record per CDR3 protein comes from TCRdb applying MiXCR to the PCR reads. The sample has about 15,000 distinct CDR3 sequences; approximately 60% are singletons. Their recognized antigens are unknown. Sequenced sample: CD4+ T cells from blood, cultured in vitro. Receptors were obtained from a human donor who had recovered from COVID-19. The CDR3 runs from the conserved cysteine through the conserved F or W. Some rows mark clone size as missing; the rest say once, few, many or name a class of expanded clone.

V gene	CDR3 length	J gene	clone size	CDR3 protein
TRBV27	15	TRBJ2-2	few	CASTAGGEGTGELFF
TRBV6-2/TRBV6-3	13	TRBJ1-6	-	CASSRMTSSPLHF
TRBV11-1	15	TRBJ2-2	-	CASSLAGVDTGELFF
TRBV6-4	13	TRBJ2-3	-	CASSDSSGSTQYF
TRBV6-1	14	TRBJ2-7	-	CASSGGQAPREQYF
TRBV10-3	14	TRBJ1-1	-	CAISEPDRGTEAFF
TRBV20-1	15	TRBJ2-7	few	CSAPSAGRAIHEQYF
TRBV20-1	12	TRBJ1-5	-	CSVGQGSQPRHF
TRBV6-4	13	TRBJ2-2	few	CASSDSTSGELFF
TRBV7-9	17	TRBJ2-5	-	CASSLPYRGEIQETQYF
TRBV15	13	TRBJ2-1	few	CATSTRWGDEQFF
TRBV19	14	TRBJ1-2	-	CASSPDRMNYGYTF
TRBV20-1	15	TRBJ1-5	-	CSAMGGANGNQPQHF
TRBV27	16	TRBJ1-2	few	CASSSRVGQGILGYTF
TRBV20-1	16	TRBJ2-3	-	CSARTPGLASTDTQYF
TRBV11-2	15	TRBJ2-1	-	CASSTRLAPYNEQFF
TRBV2	13	TRBJ2-5	few	CASSEGQLETQYF
TRBV24-1	16	TRBJ2-3	few	CATSDGLAGAEDTQYF
TRBV20-1	14	TRBJ1-2	few	CSARSVTDNYGYTF
TRBV5-4	14	TRBJ2-7	-	CASSPQQAPGEQYF
TRBV15	15	TRBJ2-3	few	CATSRDKSRRDTQYF
TRBV20-1	13	TRBJ1-2	few	CSAHVGGLYGYTF
TRBV20-1	13	TRBJ1-5	-	CSARDRYNQPQHF
TRBV12-3/TRBV12-4	14	TRBJ2-5	-	CASTVGQGQETQYF
TRBV6-1	12	TRBJ1-2	-	CASSARTSGYTF
TRBV7-3	18	TRBJ2-1	-	CASSSSRTSGSTMNEQFF
TRBV7-8	14	TRBJ2-3	-	CASSREEGTDTQYF
TRBV7-9	17	TRBJ1-3	-	CASSFYRWGVDGNTIYF
TRBV3-1	13	TRBJ1-2	once	CASSQGENYGYTF